This T cell receptor beta chain is drawn from a study of monozygotic twins with inflammatory bowel disease. TCRdb re-called the 5' RACE reads and catalogs CDR3 proteins one per entry, DNA excluded. Its table lists 400,000 to 500,000 distinct CDR3 sequences. CDR3 size: 15 residues. CDR1 is SEHNR and CDR2 is FQNEAQ in the germline V gene (reference sequence). V usage is TRBV7-9 and J usage is TRBJ2-3; lacking DNA, the TRBD2 call made by TCRdb goes unchecked. The sequenced sample consisted of blood. The receptor was isolated from a human donor with ulcerative colitis or Crohn's disease, or a healthy co-twin of an affected twin (not recorded which). The CDR3 loop is CASSPVGPKIDTQYF.